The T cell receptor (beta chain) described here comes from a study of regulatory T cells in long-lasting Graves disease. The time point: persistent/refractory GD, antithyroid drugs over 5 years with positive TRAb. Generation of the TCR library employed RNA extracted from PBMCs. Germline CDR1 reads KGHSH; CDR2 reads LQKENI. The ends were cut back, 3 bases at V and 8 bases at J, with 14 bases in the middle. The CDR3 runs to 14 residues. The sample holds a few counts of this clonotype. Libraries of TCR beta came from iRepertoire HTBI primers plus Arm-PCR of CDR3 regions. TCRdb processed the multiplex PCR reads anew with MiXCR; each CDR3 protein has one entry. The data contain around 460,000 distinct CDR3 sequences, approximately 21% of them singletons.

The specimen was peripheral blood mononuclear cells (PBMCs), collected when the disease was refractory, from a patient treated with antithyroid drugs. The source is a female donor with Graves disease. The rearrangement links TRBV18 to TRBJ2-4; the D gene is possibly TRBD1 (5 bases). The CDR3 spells CASSPDSTVDIQYF. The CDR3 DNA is TGTGCCAGCTCACCCGACAGTACAGTGGACATTCAGTACTTC. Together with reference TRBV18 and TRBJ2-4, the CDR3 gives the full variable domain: NAGVMQNPRHLVRRRGQEARLRCSPMKGHSHVYWYRQLPEEGLKFMVYLQKENIIDESGMPKERFSAEFPKEGPSILRIQQVVRGDSAAYFCASSPDSTVDIQYFGAGTRLSVL.